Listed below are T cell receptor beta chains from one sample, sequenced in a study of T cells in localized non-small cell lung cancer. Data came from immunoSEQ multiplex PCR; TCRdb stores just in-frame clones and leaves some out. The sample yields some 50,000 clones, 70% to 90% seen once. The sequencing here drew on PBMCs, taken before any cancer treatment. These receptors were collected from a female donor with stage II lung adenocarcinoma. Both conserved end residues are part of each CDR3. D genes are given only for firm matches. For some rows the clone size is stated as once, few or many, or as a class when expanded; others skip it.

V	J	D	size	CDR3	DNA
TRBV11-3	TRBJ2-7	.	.	CASSLVPWGYEQYF	TGTGCCAGCAGCTTAGTTCCTTGGGGCTACGAGCAGTACTTC
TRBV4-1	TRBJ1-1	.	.	CASSQPWGRQINTEAFF	TGCGCCAGCAGCCAGCCTTGGGGACGGCAGATAAACACTGAAGCTTTCTTT
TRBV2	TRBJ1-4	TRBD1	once	CASRQGARNEKLFF	TGTGCCAGCCGACAGGGGGCCCGTAATGAAAAACTGTTTTTT
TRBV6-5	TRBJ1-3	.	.	CASSLTGNTIYF	TGTGCCAGCAGTCTGACTGGAAACACCATATATTTT
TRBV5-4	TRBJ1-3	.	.	CASSLVSPWTGNTIYF	TGTGCCAGCAGCTTGGTGTCACCCTGGACTGGAAACACCATATATTTT
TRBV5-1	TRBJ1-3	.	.	CASSLVEDVSSGNTIYF	TGCGCCAGCAGCTTGGTGGAGGATGTCAGCTCTGGAAACACCATATATTTT
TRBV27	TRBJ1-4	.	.	CASSPDGRNEKLFF	TGTGCCAGCAGCCCGGACGGAAGGAATGAAAAACTGTTTTTT
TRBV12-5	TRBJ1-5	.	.	CASTKVWAGVDNQPQHF	TGTGCTAGTACTAAGGTATGGGCAGGGGTAGACAATCAGCCCCAGCATTTT
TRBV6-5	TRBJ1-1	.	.	CASSGRGNTEAFF	TGTGCCAGCAGTGGCAGGGGTAACACTGAAGCTTTCTTT
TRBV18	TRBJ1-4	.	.	CATSNEFEKLFF	TGTGCCACCTCAAACGAGTTCGAAAAACTGTTTTTT
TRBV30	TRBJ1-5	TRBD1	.	CAWRTGSDNQPQHF	TGTGCCTGGAGGACAGGGTCCGACAATCAGCCCCAGCATTTT
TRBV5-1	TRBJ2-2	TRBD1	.	CASSWAGGVTGELFF	TGCGCCAGCAGCTGGGCAGGGGGAGTCACCGGGGAGCTGTTTTTT
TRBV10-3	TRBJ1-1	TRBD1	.	CAISEQGTANTEAFF	TGTGCCATCAGTGAACAAGGGACAGCGAACACTGAAGCTTTCTTT
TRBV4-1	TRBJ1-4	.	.	CASSQEREKLFF	TGCGCCAGCAGCCAAGAAAGAGAAAAACTGTTTTTT
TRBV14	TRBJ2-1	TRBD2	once	CASRPGPGLGYEQFF	TGTGCCAGCAGGCCGGGACCGGGACTAGGCTATGAGCAGTTCTTC
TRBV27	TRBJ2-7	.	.	CASSGGASYEQYF	TGTGCCAGCAGTGGAGGCGCGTCCTACGAGCAGTACTTC
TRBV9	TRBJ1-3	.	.	CASSVSGSSGNTIYF	TGTGCCAGCAGCGTCTCGGGGAGCTCTGGAAACACCATATATTTT
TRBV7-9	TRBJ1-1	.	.	CASSLNRGLTAEAFF	TGTGCCAGCAGCCTCAACAGAGGGTTGACGGCTGAAGCTTTCTTT
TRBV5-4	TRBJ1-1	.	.	CASSTTTGQPGTEAFF	TGTGCCAGCAGCACGACAACCGGACAGCCGGGGACTGAAGCTTTCTTT
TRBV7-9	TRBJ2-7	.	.	CASTTDKTYEQYF	TGTGCCAGCACGACGGACAAGACCTACGAGCAGTACTTC
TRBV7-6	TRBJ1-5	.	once	CASSLGTNQPQHF	TGTGCCAGCAGCTTAGGAACCAATCAGCCCCAGCATTTT
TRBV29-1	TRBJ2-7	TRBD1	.	CSVTGTGGSYEQYF	TGCAGCGTTACCGGGACAGGGGGCTCCTACGAGCAGTACTTC
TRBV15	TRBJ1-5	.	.	CATSRDRVGVGQPQHF	TGTGCCACCAGCAGAGATCGGGTAGGGGTAGGACAGCCCCAGCATTTT
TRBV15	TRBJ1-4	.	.	CATSREIHREDWGIEKLFF	TGTGCCACCAGCAGAGAGATACATAGGGAGGACTGGGGGATTGAAAAACTGTTTTTT
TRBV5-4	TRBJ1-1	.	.	CATGNRANTEAFF	TGTGCCACCGGAAACAGGGCGAACACTGAAGCTTTCTTT
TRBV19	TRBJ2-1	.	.	CASSRSVSSYNEQFF	TGTGCCAGTAGTAGGTCCGTAAGCTCCTACAATGAGCAGTTCTTC
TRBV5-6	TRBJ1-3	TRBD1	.	CASSWTGPGNTIYF	TGTGCCAGCAGCTGGACAGGGCCGGGAAACACCATATATTTT